The 10 T cell receptor beta chains presented below share a single source sample, sequenced in a study of CD8 T cells in Susac syndrome. Random hexamers were used to reverse transcribe 0.5 to 1 ug of RNA. MiXCR was run by TCRdb on the immunoSEQ multiplex PCR reads, yielding one entry per CDR3 protein. The repertoire holds some 220,000 distinct CDR3 sequences, with 95% as singletons. Material for sequencing was CD4+ T cells from PBMCs. The receptor set was obtained from a human donor with multiple sclerosis.

CDR3 sequence reads: CSASGGSYEQYF. CDR3 nucleotides: TGCAGTGCTAGCGGGGGGTCCTACGAGCAGTACTTC. The chain couples TRBV20-1 to TRBJ2-7; 7 bases are a match to TRBD2. The trim removed 3 bases at V and 1 base at J, leaving 0 bases unmatched. CDR3 size: 12 residues. Germline V gives CDR1 DFQATT, CDR2 SNEGSKA (reference sequence).

The rearrangement uses TRBV20-1 and TRBJ2-1, with TRBD1 matching 10 bases. This CDR3 is 16 amino acids long. Trimming at V came to 8 bases and at J to 5 bases, leaving 15 bases not matched to a gene. Germline V gene sequence: CDR1 DFQATT, CDR2 SNEGSKA (reference sequence). CDR3 loop: CSSKTTGGRSNNEQFF. CDR3 DNA sequence: TGCAGTAGTAAAACGACAGGGGGCAGAAGTAACAATGAGCAGTTCTTC.

The V gene is TRBV20-1, the J gene TRBJ2-1; a weak D match, TRBD2 (5 bases). Germline lookup yields CDR1 DFQATT and CDR2 SNEGSKA (reference sequence). The CDR3 sequence is 16 residues long. V lost 3 bases and J 2 bases, leaving 17 bases between the germline ends. DNA of the CDR3: TGCAGTGCTAGGGGAGTAATAGCGAGAACCTACAATGAGCAGTTCTTC. Amino acid sequence: CSARGVIARTYNEQFF.

The genes are TRBV27 and TRBJ2-3; D is perhaps TRBD1 (8 bases). Germline CDR1 MNHEY, CDR2 SMNVEV (reference sequence). CDR3 length equals 16 residues. V lost 2 bases to trimming and J lost 5 bases, with 17 bases between them. CDR3 sequence: CASSLRTGRERDTQYF. The DNA of the CDR3 is TGTGCCAGCAGTTTAAGGACAGGGCGGGAGAGAGATACGCAGTATTTT.

The chain carries TRBV20-1 and TRBJ1-2, with a possible D match to TRBD1 (5 bases). Germline loops: CDR1 DFQATT, CDR2 SNEGSKA (reference sequence). V shed 0 bases and J shed 5 bases, with 22 bases lying between them. This CDR3 has 17 residues. CDR3 region: CSARDLGVVAGRYGYTF. Written as DNA, the CDR3 is TGCAGTGCTAGAGATCTAGGAGTGGTGGCAGGGAGGTATGGCTACACCTTC.

The J gene is TRBJ2-6, the V gene TRBV15; TRBD2 might be the D (5 bases). V was trimmed by 4 bases and J by 3 bases, leaving 10 bases between them. The CDR3 is 15 amino acids. CDR1 LNHNV and CDR2 YYDKDF come from the germline V gene (reference sequence). CDR3 amino acids: CATSKEAFGANVLTF. The CDR3 DNA reads TGTGCCACCAGCAAGGAGGCCTTTGGGGCCAACGTCCTGACTTTC.

This clonotype was detected a few times. CDR3 sequence reads: CASSDRGQGNTEAFF. Here the CDR3 DNA reads TGTGCCAGCAGCGACCGGGGACAGGGGAACACTGAAGCTTTCTTT. The rearrangement uses TRBV11-1 and TRBJ1-1; 9 nucleotides align to TRBD1. Per germline, CDR1 SGHAT and CDR2 FQDESV (reference sequence). The length of the CDR3 is 15 residues. The ends lost 5 bases at V and 1 base at J; junction bases unmatched: 5. Full variable domain (rest looked up from reference TRBV11-1 and TRBJ1-1): EAEVAQSPRYKITEKSQAVAFWCDPISGHATLYWYRQILGQGPELLVQFQDESVVDDSQLPKDRFSAERLKGVDSTLKIQPAELGDSAMYLCASSDRGQGNTEAFFGQGTRLTVV.

This chain uses TRBV20-1 with TRBJ2-1; D might be TRBD1 or TRBD2, each matching 5 bases. Deletions cut 3 bases from V and 12 bases from J, with 15 bases between. The germline V gene encodes CDR1 DFQATT and CDR2 SNEGSKA (reference sequence). The CDR3 is 12 residues long. CDR3 in amino acids: CSASFRDAGQFF. CDR3 DNA: TGCAGTGCTAGTTTCCGGGACGCCGGGCAGTTCTTC.

The V call is TRBV6-5, the J call TRBJ2-3, with TRBD2 matching over 13 bases. The CDR3 runs 17 residues. Germline CDR1 reads MNHEY; CDR2 reads SVGAGI. With V trimmed by 0 bases and J by 1 base, 1 base remained unmatched. The CDR3 loop is CASSYSGTSGGTDTQYF. In nucleotides, the CDR3 is TGTGCCAGCAGTTACTCCGGGACTAGCGGGGGCACAGATACGCAGTATTTT.

V gene TRBV7-6 combines with J gene TRBJ2-7; unclear D gene. This CDR3 spans 15 amino acids. CDR1 is SGHVS, CDR2 FNYEAQ, per germline. V lost 5 bases and J lost 1, with 15 bases in between. The CDR3 sequence is CASSVDTNPSYEQYF. The CDR3 nucleotides read TGTGCCAGCAGCGTCGACACCAACCCTTCCTACGAGCAGTACTTC.